The 25 T cell receptor beta chains below all came from one sample that was sequenced in a study of blood T cell repertoires in COVID-19. Using immunoSEQ multiplex PCR, the repertoire was profiled, and TCRdb retains in-frame clones only, with some absent. The sample shows more than 100,000 clones, around 84% of them seen only once. The sequenced material came from peripheral blood. Source of these receptors: a human donor in a cohort sampled during active COVID-19.

This chain connects TRBV5-6 to TRBJ1-2, with D possibly matching TRBD1 (5 bases). Trimming removed 4 bases from V and 3 bases from J, with 16 bases in between. This CDR3 region has 15 residues. In germline, CDR1 is SGHDT, CDR2 YYEEEE. The CDR3 reads CASSPGPRGDYGYTF. CDR3 nucleotides: TGTGCCAGCAGCCCAGGGCCGCGGGGGGACTATGGCTACACCTTC.

This clone has just one count. The V and J genes are TRBV5-4 and TRBJ1-4, with D perhaps TRBD1 (6 bases). The CDR3 runs to 15 residues. V lost 0 bases, J lost 2 bases, and 8 bases lay in between. Germline-derived CDR1 and CDR2 are SGHNT and YYREEE (reference sequence). CDR3: CASSLERGTNEKLFF. In DNA form, the CDR3 reads TGTGCCAGCAGCTTGGAGAGGGGGACTAATGAAAAACTGTTTTTT.

The CDR3 is CASSEDSFYGYTF. CDR3 DNA sequence: TGTGCCAGCAGTGAGGACTCCTTCTATGGCTACACCTTC. The chain has TRBV25-1 and TRBJ1-2; D is undetermined. Germline V lookup: CDR1 MGHDK, CDR2 SYGVNS. V was cut by 3 bases and J by 4 bases, with 9 bases left in between. This CDR3 contains 13 residues.

This clone was detected once. The chain combines TRBV4-3 with TRBJ1-1; TRBD1 matches at 10 bases. From germline, CDR1 is LGHNA and CDR2 YSLEER. With V trimmed by 0 bases and J by 11 bases, 6 bases remained unmatched. The CDR3 consists of 14 residues. The CDR3 DNA reads TGCGCCAGCAGCCAAGAGACAGGGGGCTATGTGGCTTTCTTT. Its protein product is CASSQETGGYVAFF.

The rearrangement uses TRBV5-6 and TRBJ2-4; tentative D call: TRBD2 (6 bases). V lost 2 bases and J lost 7, with 16 bases in between. From germline, CDR1 is SGHDT and CDR2 YYEEEE. The CDR3 is 15 amino acids. The CDR3 region is CASSFASAGPNIQYF. DNA of the CDR3: TGTGCCAGCAGCTTTGCCTCGGCGGGGCCCAACATTCAGTACTTC.

Only a few counts were recorded for this clone. The genes are TRBV27 and TRBJ2-1; TRBD1 is a possible D gene (5 bases). In germline, CDR1 is MNHEY, CDR2 SMNVEV (reference sequence). Trimming removed 5 bases from V and 4 bases from J, with 9 bases in between. The CDR3 runs to 13 residues. This chain's CDR3 is CASSRRQYNEQFF. DNA of the CDR3: TGTGCCAGCAGTCGCCGACAGTACAATGAGCAGTTCTTC.

J is TRBJ2-7 and V is TRBV9; TRBD2 agrees at 8 bases. Losses at the gene ends were 4 bases for V and 5 bases for J; bases not matched to a gene: 11. The CDR3 covers 15 residues. Germline CDR1 and CDR2: SGDLS and YYNGEE. The CDR3 is CASSPRLSAGDEQYF. In DNA form, the CDR3 reads TGTGCCAGCAGCCCACGGTTATCAGCGGGGGACGAGCAGTACTTC. Full variable domain (rest looked up from reference TRBV9 and TRBJ2-7): DSGVTQTPKHLITATGQRVTLRCSPRSGDLSVYWYQQSLDQGLQFLIQYYNGEERAKGNILERFSAQQFPDLHSELNLSSLELGDSALYFCASSPRLSAGDEQYFGPGTRLTVT.

J is TRBJ2-1 and V is TRBV19; 8 bases line up with TRBD2. Trimming cost V 4 bases and J 9 bases; bases outside gene matches: 11. The CDR3 is 15 amino acids. The germline CDR1 and CDR2 sequences are LNHDA and SQIVND (reference sequence). The CDR3 sequence: CASSRNSGVQSEQFF. CDR3 bases: TGTGCCAGTAGTAGGAATAGCGGGGTGCAAAGTGAGCAGTTCTTC.

The gene calls are TRBV6-5 and TRBJ2-7, with a possible D match to TRBD2 (6 bases). Per germline, CDR1 MNHEY and CDR2 SVGAGI. There are 15 residues in the CDR3. V shed 7 bases and J shed 5 bases, with 21 bases lying between them. The DNA of the CDR3 is TGTGCCAGCACAGCACCAGTGGCGGGGAAGGACGAGCAGTACTTC. The encoded protein is CASTAPVAGKDEQYF.

The chain is built from TRBV11-2 and TRBJ1-4; D is perhaps TRBD1 (5 bases). Between the trimmed V and J ends, which lost 3 bases and 2 bases, there was a span of 10 bases. The germline CDR1 and CDR2 sequences are SGHAT and FQNNGV. This CDR3 spans 15 amino acids. CDR3 nucleotides: TGTGCCAGCAGCTTTTCCCCAGGGACTAATGAAAAACTGTTTTTT. It codes for CASSFSPGTNEKLFF.

This chain joins TRBV10-3 and TRBJ1-2; TRBD1 is a possible D gene (5 bases). Trimming stripped 4 bases from V and 2 bases from J, with 17 bases between. The germline V gene encodes CDR1 ENHRY and CDR2 SYGVKD. CDR3 length: 16 residues. DNA for the CDR3: TGTGCCATCAGTGGGACATCCCCGAGATCCAACTATGGCTACACCTTC. Amino acids: CAISGTSPRSNYGYTF.

This clone occurred a few times. This rearrangement joins TRBV12-5 to TRBJ1-6; D not resolved. The CDR3 has 13 residues. Germline V gene data show CDR1 as LGHNT and CDR2 as FRNRAP. V gave up 6 bases and J gave up 11 bases, with 14 bases separating them. The CDR3 coding sequence is TGTGCTAGTGGCCAATCGTCCGGGACACCCCTCCACTTT. Amino acids: CASGQSSGTPLHF.

A note on this clone: In the same sample, other DNA sequences code for this CDR3. V usage is TRBV29-1 and J usage is TRBJ1-1; TRBD1 is a possible D gene (5 bases). The CDR3 consists of 13 residues. Trimming stripped 4 bases from V and 2 bases from J, with 11 bases between. Germline values: CDR1 SQVTM, CDR2 ANQGSEA. CDR3 sequence reads: CSVGGGGNTEAFF. In nucleotides, the CDR3 is TGCAGCGTTGGCGGGGGTGGAAACACTGAAGCTTTCTTT.

Here the CDR3 reads CASSQDLTTAGTQYF. CDR3 sequence (DNA): TGTGCCAGCAGCCAAGATTTGACGACGGCGGGGACCCAGTACTTC. J is TRBJ2-5 and V is TRBV4-2; D may be TRBD2 (5 bases). V lost 0 bases and J 7 bases, leaving 15 bases between the germline ends. CDR1 and CDR2 from the germline V gene are LGHNA and YNFKEQ. This CDR3 spans 15 amino acids.

This clone was recorded only once. V and J are TRBV2 and TRBJ2-4; 11 bases map to TRBD2. After removal of 5 bases from V and 1 base from J, the junction contained 4 bases not matched to a gene. Germline V CDR1 and CDR2: SNHLY, FYNNEI. The length of the CDR3 is 16 residues. The CDR3 coding sequence is TGTGCCAGCAGTCCTGGGACTAGCGGTGCCAAAAACATTCAGTACTTC. Translating it yields CASSPGTSGAKNIQYF. Looking up the rest from reference TRBV2 and TRBJ2-4 gives the full variable domain: EPEVTQTPSHQVTQMGQEVILRCVPISNHLYFYWYRQILGQKVEFLVSFYNNEISEKSEIFDDQFSVERPDGSNFTLKIRSTKLEDSAMYFCASSPGTSGAKNIQYFGAGTRLSVL.

The sample holds one count of this clone. J is TRBJ1-5 and V is TRBV11-2, with no clear D. V lost 5 bases and J lost 4, with 9 bases in between. Germline loops: CDR1 SGHAT, CDR2 FQNNGV. The CDR3 spans 13 residues. The CDR3 loop is CASSTTVNQPQHF. CDR3 in DNA: TGTGCCAGCAGCACAACAGTGAATCAGCCCCAGCATTTT.

The gene calls are TRBV3-1 (or the pseudogene TRBV3-2) and TRBJ1-5; no clear D. Trimming removed 1 base from V and 4 bases from J, with 8 bases in between. This CDR3 region has 14 residues. In germline, CDR1 is LGHDT, CDR2 YNNKEL (reference sequence). The CDR3 loop reads CASSQGLRNQPQHF. The CDR3, as DNA: TGTGCCAGCAGCCAAGGTCTCCGGAATCAGCCCCAGCATTTT.

J is TRBJ1-2 and V is TRBV19, with 7 bases identical to TRBD1. The CDR3 is made up of 13 amino acids. CDR1 and CDR2 (germline): LNHDA, SQIVND (reference sequence). V dropped 7 bases and J dropped 6; count of bases not matched to a gene: 8. The CDR3 DNA reads as TGTGCCAGTAACCGACAGGGCTCTCATGGCTACACCTTC. Residues: CASNRQGSHGYTF.

The rearrangement joins TRBV5-1 to TRBJ2-7; D possibly corresponds to TRBD2 (6 bases). The V gene's germline CDR1 is SGHRS and CDR2 YFSETQ. The V end was cut by 2 bases, the J end by 6 bases, with 18 bases between. The CDR3 has 15 residues. This CDR3 reads CASSFREAGLGEQYF. The CDR3 DNA sequence: TGCGCCAGCAGCTTTAGGGAGGCGGGGTTAGGCGAGCAGTACTTC.

This chain links TRBV3-1 (or the pseudogene TRBV3-2) with TRBJ1-6; the D is unclear. Trimming took off 1 base at V and 14 bases at J, with 9 bases between the two ends. Germline V gene sequence: CDR1 LGHDT, CDR2 YNNKEL (reference sequence). The CDR3 is made up of 12 amino acids. CDR3 bases: TGTGCCAGCAGCCAAGTTGAGGGATCCCTCCACTTT. Translating gives CASSQVEGSLHF.

The V gene is TRBV10-3, the J gene TRBJ2-5; 15 bases are a match to TRBD2. Germline lookup yields CDR1 ENHRY and CDR2 SYGVKD. This CDR3 is built from 14 residues. V lost 10 bases, J lost 7 bases, and 7 bases stayed unmatched. The CDR3 region has the DNA TGTGCCACAGGACTAGCGGGGGGGCAGGGGACCCAGTACTTC. Encoded protein: CATGLAGGQGTQYF.

The CDR3 DNA is TGTGCCAGTAGTCCGGGACATATGGACTCTGGGGCCAACGTCCTGACTTTC. The encoded protein is CASSPGHMDSGANVLTF. The chain uses TRBV19 and TRBJ2-6; possibly TRBD1 for D (6 bases). This CDR3 is built from 17 residues. V was shortened by 5 bases and J by 0 bases, with 14 bases between the two germline ends. The germline V gene encodes CDR1 LNHDA and CDR2 SQIVND (reference sequence).

This sequence joins TRBV19 and TRBJ1-5; 8 bases agree with TRBD1. This CDR3 is built from 14 residues. The germline V gene has CDR1 LNHDA and CDR2 SQIVND (reference sequence). The trim removed 10 bases at V and 6 bases at J, leaving 11 bases unmatched. The CDR3, as DNA: TGTGCCATTGCCGGACAGGGAGTAAGTCAGCCCCAGCATTTT. Protein: CAIAGQGVSQPQHF. The complete variable domain, with remaining parts taken from reference TRBV19 and TRBJ1-5, reads DGGITQSPKYLFRKEGQNVTLSCEQNLNHDAMYWYRQDPGQGLRLIYYSQIVNDFQKGDIAEGYSVSREKKESFPLTVTSAQKNPTAFYLCAIAGQGVSQPQHFGDGTRLSIL.

The chain joins TRBV3-1 (or the pseudogene TRBV3-2) to TRBJ1-2; D not resolved. Germline CDR1 LGHDT, CDR2 YNNKEL (reference sequence). The CDR3 extends over 13 amino acids. Trimming stripped 1 base from V and 7 bases from J, with 10 bases between. This CDR3 reads CASSQGRAGGYTF. CDR3 sequence (DNA): TGTGCCAGCAGCCAAGGGAGGGCAGGTGGCTACACCTTC.

The chain links TRBV9 to TRBJ2-1; 9 bases are a match to TRBD1. Germline-derived CDR1 and CDR2 are SGDLS and YYNGEE. The CDR3 is 15 amino acids. Trimming took 2 bases from V and 2 from J; bases not matched to a gene: 2. The CDR3 here is CASSVGQGTYNEQFF. The CDR3 bases are TGTGCCAGCAGCGTCGGACAGGGGACCTACAATGAGCAGTTCTTC. The complete variable domain, with remaining parts taken from reference TRBV9 and TRBJ2-1, reads DSGVTQTPKHLITATGQRVTLRCSPRSGDLSVYWYQQSLDQGLQFLIQYYNGEERAKGNILERFSAQQFPDLHSELNLSSLELGDSALYFCASSVGQGTYNEQFFGPGTRLTVL.